The 2 T cell receptor beta chains below come from one sample, sequenced in a study of blood T cell repertoires in COVID-19. Profiling relied on immunoSEQ multiplex PCR, and the TCRdb table lists in-frame clones only, not all of them. The data contain roughly 66,000 clones, 75% to 95% of them seen just once; the ten biggest clones take up under 15%. The specimen was peripheral blood. All receptors derive from a human donor with active COVID-19. The donor label of this sample is uncertain.

In this sample, this clone turned up a few times. This chain links TRBV7-3 with TRBJ1-4; weak D call: TRBD1 (5 bases). Germline CDR1 reads SGHTA; CDR2 reads FQGTGA. V lost 5 bases and J lost 4, with 14 bases in between. The CDR3 loop spans 15 amino acids. As DNA, the CDR3 is TGTGCCAGCAGCCTCTCTGGGGCCCTTAATGAAAAACTGTTTTTT. Translation gives CASSLSGALNEKLFF.

The gene calls are TRBV6-5 and TRBJ1-1; D remains ambiguous. Germline values: CDR1 MNHEY, CDR2 SVGAGI. The ends were cut back, 2 bases at V and 3 bases at J, with 13 bases in the middle. This CDR3 spans 15 amino acids. Here the CDR3 reads CASSYLGGMDTEAFF. CDR3 bases: TGTGCCAGCAGTTACCTCGGAGGAATGGACACTGAAGCTTTCTTT.